These T cell receptor beta chains were read from a single sample in a study of somatic mutations in cytotoxic T cells in rheumatoid arthritis. Data came from immunoSEQ multiplex PCR; TCRdb stores just in-frame clones and leaves some out. Seen here are around 19,000 clones, approximately 71% observed once, and the top ten hold 18%. The material sequenced was CD8+ T cells sorted from blood. The receptor source for this set is an adult with rheumatoid arthritis. Both conserved end residues are trimmed from each CDR3.

TRBV6-1	TRBJ1-4	ASSGGGSNEKLF
TRBV27	TRBJ1-5	ASSSTGLKGNQPQH
TRBV2	TRBJ2-7	ASSATRDSSYEQY
TRBV5-4	TRBJ2-1	ASSPIADHNEQF
TRBV9	TRBJ2-3	ASSVAGRDPRDTQY
TRBV7-2	TRBJ2-1	ASSYGGNSYNEQF
TRBV10-3	TRBJ2-1	AISESKQGANEQF
TRBV27	TRBJ2-1	ASVLSGGITYNEQF
TRBV29-1	TRBJ2-5	SVGLGVETQY
TRBV18	TRBJ2-5	ASSPTGTGGLQETQY
TRBV25-1	TRBJ2-5	ASSSSLRHSQETQY
TRBV4-2	TRBJ2-7	ASSQELLTSGSYEQY
TRBV5-8	TRBJ2-7	ASRPTGSGEQY
TRBV29-1	TRBJ2-3	SVEWYGTGRDTDTQY
TRBV29-1	TRBJ1-1	SVEWQRNTEVF
TRBV11-2	TRBJ1-1	ASSAPGGTEAF
TRBV7-9	TRBJ1-1	ASSFSGRQLNTEAF
TRBV19	TRBJ1-5	ASSIIGQQPQH
TRBV19	TRBJ1-3	ASSTRASSGNTIY
TRBV19	TRBJ1-4	ASSMLTPTNEKLF
TRBV11-2	TRBJ2-1	ASSLHGYNEQF
TRBV10-1	TRBJ1-1	ASTWDLAGPMNTEAF
TRBV27	TRBJ2-7	ASGLPYEQY
TRBV4-1	TRBJ2-7	ASSQAPRPSSYEQY
TRBV27	TRBJ1-5	ASSWFGGSNQPQH
TRBV5-4	TRBJ1-3	ASSLSGVDTIY
TRBV7-6	TRBJ2-1	ASMAWDGYNEQF
TRBV4-2	TRBJ2-2	ASSPRDFVANTGELF
TRBV28	TRBJ2-4	ASSPRQGKNIQY
TRBV2	TRBJ2-1	ASSDWTSGGSGF
TRBV5-6	TRBJ2-2	ASSPGGSTGELF
TRBV7-6	TRBJ2-7	ASSLVEDSHEQY
TRBV2	TRBJ2-7	ASSASGSRHEQY
TRBV30	TRBJ1-2	AWSVGKGSYGYT
TRBV6-5	TRBJ1-1	ASSLQGNTEAF
TRBV28	TRBJ2-7	ASTDPGQGDEQY
TRBV7-9	TRBJ2-5	ASSPGLAGGETQY
TRBV7-8	TRBJ2-7	ASSQGGANYEQY
TRBV7-9	TRBJ2-7	ASSDSYEQY
TRBV27	TRBJ2-1	ASSLRGSYNEQF
TRBV6-5	TRBJ1-2	ASSYKGSSRGYT
TRBV6-6	TRBJ1-3	ASSTRDRGQRSSY
TRBV15	TRBJ2-1	ATSRDRGQGREQF
TRBV7-6	TRBJ1-1	ASSLDRGHSGTEAF
TRBV5-6	TRBJ2-2	ASSLDLGQGHTGELF
TRBV18	TRBJ1-2	ASSPRDRDGYT
TRBV19	TRBJ2-3	ASIETGGTDTQY
TRBV7-3	TRBJ1-5	ASSPDGNQPQH
TRBV11-2	TRBJ2-7	ASSLDIPEQY
TRBV6-6	TRBJ1-6	ASSWDIPNSPLH